One and the same sample provided the 20 T cell receptor beta chains below, sequenced in a study of OX40 agonist ivuxolimab in advanced cancers. The table came from immunoSEQ multiplex PCR; TCRdb's copy has only in-frame clones and leaves some out. The sample yields 50,000 to 70,000 clones, roughly nine tenths seen once. Sequencing was performed on CD4+ or CD8+ T cells sorted from blood, taken in a trial of the OX40 agonist ivuxolimab. These receptors all come from an adult with an advanced solid tumor such as melanoma, head and neck, liver or kidney cancer.

The rearrangement uses TRBV5-1 and TRBJ1-2; 12 bases map to TRBD1. Looked up from germline, CDR1 is SGHRS and CDR2 is YFSETQ. V was clipped by 3 bases and J by 13 bases; unmatched bases: 13. The CDR3 loop spans 15 amino acids. DNA for the CDR3: TGCGCCAGCAGCTCTGGGACAGGGGGCCCGCCTGCGGCCACCTTC. It codes for CASSSGTGGPPAATF.

This clone occurred many times. The chain employs TRBV9 and TRBJ2-7; D unclear. CDR3 length: 15 amino acids. With 0 bases removed from V and 5 bases from J, the gap between germline ends came to 15 bases. Germline V lookup: CDR1 SGDLS, CDR2 YYNGEE. The CDR3 sequence: CASSVDGRTSNEQYF. DNA of the CDR3: TGTGCCAGCAGCGTAGATGGCAGGACGTCGAACGAGCAGTACTTC.

The sample holds one count of this clone. The J gene is TRBJ2-1, the V gene TRBV27; no clear D. The V end was cut by 3 bases, the J end by 3 bases, with 6 bases between. The CDR3 spans 13 residues. Germline V gene data show CDR1 as MNHEY and CDR2 as SMNVEV (reference sequence). The CDR3 bases are TGTGCCAGCAGTTTGAACAGCTACAATGAGCAGTTCTTC. This encodes CASSLNSYNEQFF.

The V gene is TRBV5-8, the J gene TRBJ2-7; D ambiguous. This CDR3 is 11 amino acids long. Deletions cut 5 bases from V and 2 bases from J, with 5 bases between. Germline V gene lookup returns CDR1 SGHTS and CDR2 YDEGEE. CDR3 region: CASSATYEQYF. CDR3 sequence (DNA): TGTGCCAGCAGTGCTACCTACGAGCAGTACTTC.

The V and J genes are TRBV2 and TRBJ2-3; D is perhaps TRBD2 (7 bases). With 4 bases removed from V and 1 base from J, the gap between germline ends came to 12 bases. CDR3 length: 15 amino acids. CDR1 and CDR2 (germline): SNHLY, FYNNEI. The CDR3 region has the DNA TGTGCCAGCAGTGGCGGGGGCGTGGGCACAGATACGCAGTATTTT. It encodes CASSGGGVGTDTQYF.

The chain couples TRBV27 to TRBJ1-5; D may be TRBD1 (5 bases). V shed 3 bases and J shed 3 bases, with 9 bases lying between them. The CDR3 is made up of 14 amino acids. Germline loops: CDR1 MNHEY, CDR2 SMNVEV (reference sequence). CDR3 loop: CASSLGGFNQPQHF. CDR3 in DNA: TGTGCCAGCAGTTTGGGGGGTTTCAATCAGCCCCAGCATTTT.

This clone has a single count. This chain connects TRBV7-3 to TRBJ2-5; D gene unclear. This CDR3 is 13 amino acids long. Trimming took 5 bases from V and 5 from J, leaving 12 bases between them. Germline V gives CDR1 SGHTA, CDR2 FQGTGA. CDR3 region: CASSLSPWETQYF. Here the CDR3 DNA reads TGTGCCAGCAGCCTCTCCCCCTGGGAGACCCAGTACTTC.

This chain connects TRBV15 to TRBJ2-1, with TRBD2 matching 7 bases. The germline V gene encodes CDR1 LNHNV and CDR2 YYDKDF (reference sequence). Trimming removed 8 bases from V and 6 bases from J; junction bases left unmatched: 7. The CDR3 has 13 residues. The CDR3 is CATSDLAANEQFF. As DNA, the CDR3 is TGTGCCACCTCTGACCTAGCGGCCAATGAGCAGTTCTTC.

CDR3 protein: CASRGRSNQPQHF. The DNA of the CDR3 is TGTGCCAGCAGAGGGCGTAGCAATCAGCCCCAGCATTTT. The rearrangement uses TRBV27 and TRBJ1-5; D is undetermined. The CDR3 has 13 residues. CDR1 is MNHEY, CDR2 SMNVEV, per germline (reference sequence). Trimming stripped 6 bases from V and 0 bases from J, with 6 bases between.

This rearrangement joins TRBV11-2 to TRBJ2-1, with TRBD2 identical over 8 bases. From germline, CDR1 is SGHAT and CDR2 FQNNGV. The CDR3 loop spans 16 amino acids. V gave up 1 base and J gave up 2 bases; unmatched junction bases: 4. The CDR3 spells CASSLAGGGPYNEQFF. In DNA, the CDR3 is TGTGCCAGCAGCTTAGCTGGCGGGGGGCCCTACAATGAGCAGTTCTTC.

Here the CDR3 DNA reads TGTGCCAGCAGTTTAGAAGGGGATTGGGAGACCCAGTACTTC. Translation gives CASSLEGDWETQYF. The chain carries TRBV27 and TRBJ2-5, with a weak D call TRBD1 (5 bases). Germline CDR1 is MNHEY and CDR2 is SMNVEV (reference sequence). Trimming left V 2 bases short and J 5 bases short, with 12 bases between. The CDR3 is 14 residues long.

The chain uses TRBV27 and TRBJ2-7; D may be TRBD1 (6 bases). The germline V gene has CDR1 MNHEY and CDR2 SMNVEV (reference sequence). V lost 5 bases to trimming and J lost 3 bases, with 14 bases between them. CDR3 length: 14 amino acids. In nucleotides, the CDR3 is TGTGCCAGCAGTCCCTGGGGGCAGCACTACGAGCAGTACTTC. Amino acid sequence: CASSPWGQHYEQYF.

The genes are TRBV2 and TRBJ2-7; D unresolved. Germline V gene data show CDR1 as SNHLY and CDR2 as FYNNEI. The ends were cut back, 4 bases at V and 3 bases at J, with 7 bases in the middle. The CDR3 consists of 12 residues. The CDR3 protein is CASSGRIYEQYF. In DNA, the CDR3 is TGTGCCAGCAGTGGACGAATCTACGAGCAGTACTTC.

The chain couples TRBV7-9 to TRBJ1-1; D is unclear. The CDR3 length is 13 residues. Germline V lookup: CDR1 SEHNR, CDR2 FQNEAQ (reference sequence). V was pared by 2 bases and J by 1 base, with 5 bases between. The CDR3 loop is CASSLLQNTEAFF. The CDR3 DNA follows: TGTGCCAGCAGCTTACTACAGAACACTGAAGCTTTCTTT. Full variable domain (rest looked up from reference TRBV7-9 and TRBJ1-1): DTGVSQNPRHKITKRGQNVTFRCDPISEHNRLYWYRQTLGQGPEFLTYFQNEAQLEKSRLLSDRFSAERPKGSFSTLEIQRTEQGDSAMYLCASSLLQNTEAFFGQGTRLTVV.

The chain is built from TRBV6-5 and TRBJ2-1; 7 nucleotides match TRBD1. With V trimmed by 6 bases and J by 3 bases, 8 bases remained unmatched. The CDR3 has 15 amino acids. Germline CDR1 is MNHEY and CDR2 is SVGAGI. As DNA, the CDR3 is TGTGCCAGCAGACCCTACCGGGACAGCTACAATGAGCAGTTCTTC. It yields the protein CASRPYRDSYNEQFF.

This chain connects TRBV11-2 to TRBJ2-5; D perhaps matches TRBD1 (6 bases). This CDR3 has 15 amino acids. Trimming took 5 bases from V and 3 from J, leaving 16 bases between them. CDR1 and CDR2 (germline): SGHAT, FQNNGV. CDR3 coding DNA: TGTGCCAGCAGCGCAACTCCTCAGGGGAAAGAGACCCAGTACTTC. Its translation is CASSATPQGKETQYF.

V and J are TRBV28 and TRBJ1-1, with D possibly being TRBD1 (5 bases). V was pared by 3 bases and J by 7 bases, with 15 bases between. The germline CDR1 and CDR2 sequences are MDHEN and SYDVKM. The CDR3 has 14 amino acids. The CDR3 DNA sequence: TGTGCCAGCAGTTTTCGAGACAGAAGGGTTGAAGCTTTCTTT. Its protein is CASSFRDRRVEAFF.

This chain uses TRBV27 with TRBJ2-7; 8 bases are shared with TRBD2. The CDR3 runs to 15 residues. V dropped 2 bases and J dropped 6; count of bases not matched to a gene: 9. CDR1 and CDR2 from the germline V gene are MNHEY and SMNVEV (reference sequence). The DNA of the CDR3 is TGTGCCAGCAGTTTAGAAAGCGGGAGCTTTTCCGAGCAGTACTTC. Amino acid sequence: CASSLESGSFSEQYF.

V gene TRBV9 combines with J gene TRBJ2-7; no clear D gene. CDR1 and CDR2 from the germline V gene are SGDLS and YYNGEE. The germline V and J ends were trimmed by 0 bases and 0 bases, with 10 bases remaining between them. This CDR3 contains 15 residues. CDR3: CASSVGDLSSYEQYF. The CDR3 bases are TGTGCCAGCAGCGTAGGTGACTTGAGCTCCTACGAGCAGTACTTC.

The DNA of the CDR3 is TGTGCCAGCAGCTACGGGACAGGGAGTACTGAAGCTTTCTTT. It specifies CASSYGTGSTEAFF. The chain employs TRBV5-4 and TRBJ1-1, with TRBD1 matching 9 bases. Per the germline V gene, CDR1 is SGHNT and CDR2 is YYREEE (reference sequence). The trim removed 3 bases at V and 5 bases at J, leaving 5 bases unmatched. The CDR3 spans 14 residues.